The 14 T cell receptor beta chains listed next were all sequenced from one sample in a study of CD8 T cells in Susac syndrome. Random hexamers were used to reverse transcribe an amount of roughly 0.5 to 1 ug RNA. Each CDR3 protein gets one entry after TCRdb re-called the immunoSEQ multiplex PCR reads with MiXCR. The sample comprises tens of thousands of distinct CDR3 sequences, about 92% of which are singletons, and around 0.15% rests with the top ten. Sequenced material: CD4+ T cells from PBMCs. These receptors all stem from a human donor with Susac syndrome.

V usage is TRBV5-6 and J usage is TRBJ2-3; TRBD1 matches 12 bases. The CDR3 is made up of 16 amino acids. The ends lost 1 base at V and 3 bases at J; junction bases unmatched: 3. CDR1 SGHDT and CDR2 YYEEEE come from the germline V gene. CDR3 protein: CASSLLGQGATDTQYF. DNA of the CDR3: TGTGCCAGCAGCTTGTTGGGACAGGGGGCAACAGATACGCAGTATTTT.

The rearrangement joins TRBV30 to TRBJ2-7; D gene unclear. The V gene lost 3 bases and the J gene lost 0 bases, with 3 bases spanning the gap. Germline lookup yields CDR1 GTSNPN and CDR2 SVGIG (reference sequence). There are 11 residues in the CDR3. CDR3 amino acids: CAWRSSYEQYF. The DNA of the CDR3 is TGTGCCTGGAGGAGCTCCTACGAGCAGTACTTC.

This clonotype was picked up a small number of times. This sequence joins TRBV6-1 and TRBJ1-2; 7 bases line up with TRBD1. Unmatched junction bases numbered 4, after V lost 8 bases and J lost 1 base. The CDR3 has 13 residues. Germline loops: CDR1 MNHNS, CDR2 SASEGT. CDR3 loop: CASARDSNYGYTF. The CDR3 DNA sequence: TGTGCCAGCGCCCGGGACAGTAACTATGGCTACACCTTC.

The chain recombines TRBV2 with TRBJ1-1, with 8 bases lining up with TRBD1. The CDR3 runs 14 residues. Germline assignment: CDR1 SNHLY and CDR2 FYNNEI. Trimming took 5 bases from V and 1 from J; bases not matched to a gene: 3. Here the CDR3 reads CASSRQGSNTEAFF. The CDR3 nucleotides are TGTGCCAGCAGTCGACAGGGGTCGAACACTGAAGCTTTCTTT.

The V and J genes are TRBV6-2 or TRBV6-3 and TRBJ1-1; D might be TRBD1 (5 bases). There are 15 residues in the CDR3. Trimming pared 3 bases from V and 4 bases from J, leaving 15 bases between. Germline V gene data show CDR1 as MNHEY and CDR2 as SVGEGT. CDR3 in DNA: TGTGCCAGCAGTTATCGGGCACAAAGGGGCACTGAAGCTTTCTTT. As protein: CASSYRAQRGTEAFF.

In DNA form, the CDR3 reads TGCAGCGTTGGGTCAGCCAACTCCTACGAGCAGTACTTC. This sequence encodes CSVGSANSYEQYF. J is TRBJ2-7 and V is TRBV29-1, with D unresolved. The germline V and J ends were trimmed by 4 bases and 0 bases, with 10 bases remaining between them. The germline gives CDR1 SQVTM, CDR2 ANQGSEA. The CDR3 extends over 13 amino acids.

In nucleotides, the CDR3 is TGCGCCAGCAGCCAAGCACTGGACAGCTATGGCTACACCTTC. Translating it yields CASSQALDSYGYTF. The J gene is TRBJ1-2, the V gene TRBV4-3, with TRBD1 as a possible D gene (6 bases). The CDR3 spans 14 residues. Germline V lookup: CDR1 LGHNA, CDR2 YSLEER. The V and J ends lost 1 base and 4 bases respectively, with 10 bases between them.

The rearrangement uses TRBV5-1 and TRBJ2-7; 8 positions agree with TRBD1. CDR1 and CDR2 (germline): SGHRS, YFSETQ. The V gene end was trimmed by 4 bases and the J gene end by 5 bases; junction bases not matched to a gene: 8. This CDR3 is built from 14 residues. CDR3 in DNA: TGCGCCAGCAGCCTAAGGACAGGGCATGACGAGCAGTACTTC. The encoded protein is CASSLRTGHDEQYF.

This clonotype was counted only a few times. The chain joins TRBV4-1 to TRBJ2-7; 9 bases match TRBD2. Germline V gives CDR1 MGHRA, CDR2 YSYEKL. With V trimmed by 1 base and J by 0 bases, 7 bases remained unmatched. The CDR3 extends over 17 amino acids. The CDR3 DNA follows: TGCGCCAGCAGCCAAGGCCGGACTAGCGCTTACTCCTACGAGCAGTACTTC. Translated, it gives CASSQGRTSAYSYEQYF.

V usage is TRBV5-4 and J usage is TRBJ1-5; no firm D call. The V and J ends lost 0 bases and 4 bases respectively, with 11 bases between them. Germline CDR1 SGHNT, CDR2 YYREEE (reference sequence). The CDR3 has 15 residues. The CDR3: CASSLGPERNQPQHF. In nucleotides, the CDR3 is TGTGCCAGCAGCTTGGGCCCAGAGAGGAATCAGCCCCAGCATTTT.

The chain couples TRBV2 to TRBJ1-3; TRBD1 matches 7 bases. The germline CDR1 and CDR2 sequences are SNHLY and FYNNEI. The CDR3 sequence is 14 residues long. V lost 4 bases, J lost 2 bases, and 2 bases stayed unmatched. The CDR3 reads CASSVTGTGNTIYF. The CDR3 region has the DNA TGTGCCAGCAGTGTGACAGGGACTGGAAACACCATATATTTT.

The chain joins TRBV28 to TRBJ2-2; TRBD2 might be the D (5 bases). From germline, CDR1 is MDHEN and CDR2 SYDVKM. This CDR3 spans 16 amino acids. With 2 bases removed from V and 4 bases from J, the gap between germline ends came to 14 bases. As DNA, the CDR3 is TGTGCCAGCAGTTTAGATGGGGTTGCGGGCACCGGGGAGCTGTTTTTT. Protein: CASSLDGVAGTGELFF. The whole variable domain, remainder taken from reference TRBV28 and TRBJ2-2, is DVKVTQSSRYLVKRTGEKVFLECVQDMDHENMFWYRQDPGLGLRLIYFSYDVKMKEKGDIPEGYSVSREKKERFSLILESASTNQTSMYLCASSLDGVAGTGELFFGEGSRLTVL.

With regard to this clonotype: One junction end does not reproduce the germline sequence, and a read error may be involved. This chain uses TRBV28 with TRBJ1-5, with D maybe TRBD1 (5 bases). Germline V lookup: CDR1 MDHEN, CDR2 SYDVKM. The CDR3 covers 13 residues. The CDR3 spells CTSIRGTHQPQHF. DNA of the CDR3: TGTACCAGCATCCGGGGGACCCATCAGCCCCAGCATTTT.

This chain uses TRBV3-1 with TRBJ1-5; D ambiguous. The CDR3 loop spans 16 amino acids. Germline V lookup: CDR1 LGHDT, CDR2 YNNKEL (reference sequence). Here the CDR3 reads CDFREKPTRDNQPQHF. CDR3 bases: TGTGACTTCCGGGAAAAACCGACGCGTGACAATCAGCCCCAGCATTTT.